The 16 T cell receptor beta chains presented below share a single source sample, sequenced in a study of identical twins. Using its own MiXCR run on the 5' RACE reads, TCRdb lists one record per CDR3 protein. The table lists 1.5 million to 2 million distinct CDR3 sequences, less than 40% of them singletons, with approximately 0.25% in the top ten. Sequences were obtained from cord blood. All receptors come from a newborn girl in good health.

The chain has TRBV27 and TRBJ1-2; perhaps TRBD1 as D (6 bases). Germline CDR1 and CDR2: MNHEY and SMNVEV (reference sequence). CDR3 size: 16 residues. Trimming pared 1 base from V and 3 bases from J, leaving 15 bases between. The CDR3 loop is CASSLFGGASYYGYTF. The CDR3 region has the DNA TGTGCCAGCAGTTTATTCGGGGGCGCATCCTACTATGGCTACACCTTC.

V and J are TRBV7-9 and TRBJ2-7, with D perhaps matching TRBD1 or TRBD2 (8 bases each). The CDR3 is 18 amino acids. The germline V and J ends were trimmed by 5 bases and 0 bases, with 23 bases remaining between them. Germline lookup yields CDR1 SEHNR and CDR2 FQNEAQ (reference sequence). CDR3 coding DNA: TGTGCCAGCAGCGGAAGGACAGGGAGACTAGCGAGCTCCTACGAGCAGTACTTC. The encoded protein is CASSGRTGRLASSYEQYF.

This clonotype showed up just a few times. The V and J genes are TRBV20-1 and TRBJ1-6, with unresolved D. V was trimmed by 4 bases and J by 4 bases, leaving 17 bases between them. The CDR3 length is 16 residues. Looked up from germline, CDR1 is DFQATT and CDR2 is SNEGSKA (reference sequence). The CDR3 DNA sequence: TGCAGTGCTACCTTCCTGACCTCGGGGTATAATTCACCCCTCCACTTT. Residues: CSATFLTSGYNSPLHF.

This clonotype was seen only a few times. V is TRBV7-2 and J is TRBJ2-4, with 10 positions matching TRBD2. V lost 6 bases and J lost 3; bases outside the gene matches: 11. The CDR3 covers 17 residues. Per germline, CDR1 SGHTA and CDR2 FQGNSA. This chain's CDR3 is CASSQVLAGVGKNIQYF. CDR3 nucleotide sequence: TGTGCCAGCAGTCAAGTCCTAGCGGGGGTGGGCAAAAACATTCAGTACTTC.

In the case of this clonotype: This may come from a read error, since a much larger clone is one base off. This sequence joins TRBV10-3 and TRBJ2-1; tentatively, D is TRBD1 or TRBD2 (5 bases each). Per the germline V gene, CDR1 is ENHRY and CDR2 is SYGVKD. The CDR3 contains 13 residues. CDR3 coding DNA: TGTGCCATCAGCGGGACCGCATTTCATGAGCGGTTCTTC. Its translation: CAISGTAFHERFF.

This clonotype has only a few counts. This chain's CDR3 is CASSRPTAKNIQYF. CDR3 nucleotide sequence: TGTGCCAGCAGCCGCCCTACAGCCAAAAACATTCAGTACTTC. The chain is built from TRBV7-6 and TRBJ2-4; D gene uncertain. Per the germline V gene, CDR1 is SGHVS and CDR2 is FNYEAQ. V shed 5 bases and J shed 0 bases, with 8 bases lying between them. This CDR3 region has 14 residues.

J is TRBJ2-3 and V is TRBV12-3 or TRBV12-4; D uncertain. The CDR3 has 16 amino acids. Trimming cost V 4 bases and J 0 bases, with 14 bases left between them. CDR3 in amino acids: CASSSVGYTSTDTQYF. The DNA for the CDR3 is TGTGCCAGCAGTTCCGTCGGGTACACTAGCACAGATACGCAGTATTTT.

The chain recombines TRBV12-3 or TRBV12-4 with TRBJ2-5; D is undetermined. V lost 3 bases and J 11 bases, leaving 16 bases between the germline ends. The CDR3 loop spans 13 amino acids. This CDR3 reads CASSFVTHYAQYF. Written as DNA, the CDR3 is TGTGCCAGCAGTTTCGTGACTCACTACGCGCAGTACTTC.

Details on this clonotype: A much larger clone differs from this one at a single base, so this may be a read error. V is TRBV12-3 or TRBV12-4 and J is TRBJ2-5; TRBD1 matches at 7 bases. The J call may be incorrect, as the DNA end agrees better with TRBJ2-1. This CDR3 region has 15 residues. CDR3 protein: CASSTTWDSQETQFF. Here the CDR3 DNA reads TGTGCCAGCAGTACCACTTGGGACAGCCAAGAGACCCAGTTCTTC.

The chain joins TRBV12-3 or TRBV12-4 to TRBJ2-3, with 8 positions matching TRBD2. This CDR3 has 16 amino acids. The trim removed 1 base at V and 4 bases at J, leaving 7 bases unmatched. The chain's CDR3 is CASSLDGTRRADTQYF. In nucleotides, the CDR3 is TGTGCCAGCAGTTTAGACGGGACTAGGCGCGCAGATACGCAGTATTTT.

This sequence joins TRBV14 and TRBJ2-1; tentatively, D is TRBD1 (6 bases). Germline V gene lookup returns CDR1 SGHDN and CDR2 FVKESK. This CDR3 spans 16 amino acids. V lost 5 bases to trimming and J lost 5 bases, with 19 bases between them. The CDR3 reads CASSVLWGPSDNEQFF. In nucleotides, the CDR3 is TGTGCCAGCAGCGTATTATGGGGGCCCTCAGACAATGAGCAGTTCTTC.

Only a few counts were recorded for this clonotype. The rearrangement uses TRBV20-1 and TRBJ1-4, with 7 bases lining up with TRBD1. The CDR3 extends over 15 amino acids. Germline assignment: CDR1 DFQATT and CDR2 SNEGSKA (reference sequence). With 6 bases clipped from V and 0 bases from J, the junction kept 7 bases outside the gene matches. Written as DNA, the CDR3 is TGCAGTGCGCTGGACAGGCGCGCAACTAATGAAAAACTGTTTTTT. Amino acid sequence: CSALDRRATNEKLFF.

The table lists this clonotype with a few counts. This sequence joins TRBV7-2 and TRBJ2-2, with D possibly being TRBD2 (5 bases). V was cut by 1 base and J by 4 bases, with 10 bases left in between. The CDR3 runs 15 residues. CDR1 and CDR2 from the germline V gene are SGHTA and FQGNSA. The CDR3 is CASSLGLAATGELFF. The CDR3 bases are TGTGCCAGCAGCTTAGGCCTAGCAGCCACCGGGGAGCTGTTTTTT.

The chain recombines TRBV28 with TRBJ2-3; 7 bases fit TRBD1. Germline loops: CDR1 MDHEN, CDR2 SYDVKM. After removal of 7 bases from V and 4 bases from J, the junction contained 8 bases not matched to a gene. This CDR3 spans 14 amino acids. CDR3 in amino acids: CASTRRQGADTQYF. The DNA of the CDR3 is TGTGCCAGCACGCGACGACAGGGCGCAGATACGCAGTATTTT.

This rearrangement joins TRBV12-3 or TRBV12-4 to TRBJ2-1; 10 bases line up with TRBD2. This CDR3 comprises 16 residues. V trimming: 4 bases; J trimming: 4 bases; junction bases outside the gene matches: 7. Here the CDR3 reads CASSWWTSGPYNEQFF. CDR3 bases: TGTGCCAGCAGTTGGTGGACTAGCGGACCTTACAATGAGCAGTTCTTC.

This clonotype was counted between two and nine times. The chain employs TRBV6-5 and TRBJ2-7; TRBD2 aligns across 10 bases. V trimming: 2 bases; J trimming: 2 bases; junction bases outside the gene matches: 6. This CDR3 spans 16 amino acids. Germline V gene data show CDR1 as MNHEY and CDR2 as SVGAGI. The DNA for the CDR3 is TGTGCCAGCAGTTACCCGCTAGCGGGGGATACCTACGAGCAGTACTTC. Translated, it gives CASSYPLAGDTYEQYF.